Listed here are 14 T cell receptor beta chains from one sample, sequenced in a study of beta chain features in type 1 diabetes. Isolated RNA was reverse transcribed in full, so expressed TCRB transcripts were sequenced. The assay was immunoSEQ multiplex PCR, and TCRdb's table has in-frame clones only and misses some. Of roughly 500,000 clones listed, roughly 30% are singletons. The sequenced material came from naive CD4+ T cells from blood. The receptors originated from a man younger than 35 in good health.

This clone was seen a handful of times. The chain has TRBV10-3 and TRBJ1-2, with D possibly matching TRBD1 (5 bases). This CDR3 has 15 amino acids. CDR1 is ENHRY, CDR2 SYGVKD, per germline. Trimming cost V 2 bases and J 0 bases, with 10 bases left between them. CDR3 coding DNA: TGTGCCATCAGTGAGACCGACAGTCCTAACTATGGCTACACCTTC. As protein: CAISETDSPNYGYTF.

On this clone itself: A single base separates this from a much larger clone, so it may be a read error. The chain has TRBV5-6 and TRBJ1-2; the D is unclear. Germline V gene data show CDR1 as SGHDT and CDR2 as YYEEEE. Trimming shortened V by 4 bases and J by 4 bases, and 5 bases separated the two germline ends. The CDR3 sequence is 11 residues long. CDR3 loop: CASSDTYGYTF. The CDR3 nucleotides are TGTGCCAGCAGCGACACCTATGGCTACACCTTC.

V gene TRBV10-3 combines with J gene TRBJ2-2; D is ambiguous. The CDR3 is 14 amino acids. Germline V lookup: CDR1 ENHRY, CDR2 SYGVKD. Trimming took 4 bases from V and 7 from J, leaving 13 bases between them. The CDR3 nucleotides are TGTGCCATCAGTGCCAGGACGGGCAACGGGGAGCTGTTTTTT. As protein: CAISARTGNGELFF.

The sample holds one count of this clone. The CDR3 spells CASSLDLTQPQHF. The CDR3 DNA reads TGTGCCAGCAGCTTAGATCTGACTCAGCCCCAGCATTTT. The rearrangement links TRBV11-2 to TRBJ1-5; D remains unclear. V gave up 0 bases and J gave up 6 bases, with 6 bases separating them. Germline values: CDR1 SGHAT, CDR2 FQNNGV. The CDR3 totals 13 residues.

This clone was detected a few times. This chain joins TRBV29-1 and TRBJ2-5; no definite D call. V was clipped by 4 bases and J by 0 bases, with 6 bases between them. There are 12 residues in the CDR3. Germline V lookup: CDR1 SQVTM, CDR2 ANQGSEA. The CDR3 is CSVVAYQETQYF. CDR3 nucleotide sequence: TGCAGCGTTGTCGCATACCAAGAGACCCAGTACTTC.

This clone was recorded once. The genes are TRBV11-2 and TRBJ2-5, with 15 bases matching TRBD2. The CDR3 covers 16 residues. J gave up 4 bases and V 1 base, and 1 base lay outside the gene matches. Germline V gene sequence: CDR1 SGHAT, CDR2 FQNNGV. CDR3 in DNA: TGTGCCAGCAGCTTAGCGGGACTAGCGGGAGGAGAGACCCAGTACTTC. This translates into CASSLAGLAGGETQYF.

This clone was found a few times. This chain links TRBV9 with TRBJ1-2; no clear D. The CDR3 covers 13 residues. The V end lost 0 bases, the J end lost 5 bases, and 8 bases lay between the germline ends. Germline-derived CDR1 and CDR2 are SGDLS and YYNGEE. The DNA for the CDR3 is TGTGCCAGCAGCGTAGACGAAGAGTATGGCTACACCTTC. Protein sequence: CASSVDEEYGYTF.

This clone was picked up a small number of times. CDR3 sequence (DNA): TGCGCCAGCAGCCACGCTAGCGGATACAATGAGCAGTTCTTC. Protein product: CASSHASGYNEQFF. V and J are TRBV4-3 and TRBJ2-1, with 7 bases aligning to TRBD2. Per the germline V gene, CDR1 is LGHNA and CDR2 is YSLEER. CDR3 length equals 14 residues. The J segment lost 4 bases and the V segment lost 3 bases, leaving 3 bases of the junction unmatched.

J is TRBJ2-3 and V is TRBV4-2; D gene uncertain. Germline lookup yields CDR1 LGHNA and CDR2 YNFKEQ. V was cut by 0 bases and J by 4 bases, with 5 bases left in between. CDR3 size: 13 residues. DNA of the CDR3: TGTGCCAGCAGCCAAGATGAGGCAGATACGCAGTATTTT. It yields the protein CASSQDEADTQYF.

The chain recombines TRBV13 with TRBJ2-5; the match to TRBD1 covers 9 bases. With 4 bases clipped from V and 5 bases from J, the junction kept 8 bases outside the gene matches. Germline loops: CDR1 PRHDT, CDR2 FYEKMQ (reference sequence). The length of the CDR3 is 15 residues. CDR3 amino acids: CASSSPGTGWETQYF. CDR3 DNA sequence: TGTGCCAGCAGCTCTCCCGGGACAGGGTGGGAGACCCAGTACTTC.

The rearrangement uses TRBV6-5 and TRBJ2-3; 7 bases are shared with TRBD2. Germline V gene lookup returns CDR1 MNHEY and CDR2 SVGAGI. This CDR3 comprises 14 residues. Germline trimming cut 4 bases from V and 4 bases from J; bases unmatched to any gene: 5. CDR3 loop: CASSSPGGPDTQYF. CDR3 nucleotides: TGTGCCAGCAGTTCCCCGGGGGGTCCAGATACGCAGTATTTT.

A note on this clone: The sample contains more than one DNA sequence encoding this CDR3. The chain uses TRBV9 and TRBJ1-2; D is uncertain. Germline-derived CDR1 and CDR2 are SGDLS and YYNGEE. V shed 0 bases and J shed 0 bases, with 9 bases lying between them. This CDR3 spans 15 amino acids. The CDR3 region has the DNA TGTGCCAGCAGCGTAGCTCCAGGCGCTAACTATGGCTACACCTTC. It codes for CASSVAPGANYGYTF.

The chain has TRBV5-4 and TRBJ2-3, with D unresolved. V lost 1 base and J 0 bases, leaving 3 bases between the germline ends. The CDR3 contains 13 residues. Germline CDR1 is SGHNT and CDR2 is YYREEE (reference sequence). The CDR3 reads CASSLRSTDTQYF. CDR3 nucleotide sequence: TGTGCCAGCAGCTTGAGGAGCACAGATACGCAGTATTTT.

This chain joins TRBV19 and TRBJ2-7; 8 bases match TRBD2. Unmatched junction bases numbered 15, after V lost 3 bases and J lost 5 bases. This CDR3 region has 17 residues. Germline-derived CDR1 and CDR2 are LNHDA and SQIVND (reference sequence). CDR3 coding DNA: TGTGCCAGTAGTATCCTCACGCCGGGACTAGTTATCGACGAGCAGTACTTC. Amino acids: CASSILTPGLVIDEQYF.